The clone carrying this TCR beta chain has a count of ten or more. The time point is: newly diagnosed GD, antithyroid drugs for less than 3 months. The TCR library was prepared using RNA isolated from PBMCs. Graves' disease diagnosis was established per American Thyroid Association guidelines. This sample was taken from a study of regulatory T cells in long-lasting Graves disease. The V and J ends lost 4 bases and 6 bases, in that order; junction bases with no gene match: 9. The germline V gene has CDR1 DFQATT and CDR2 SNEGSKA (reference sequence). The CDR3 totals 13 residues. HTBI primers from iRepertoire and Arm-PCR of CDR3 regions yielded the TCR beta libraries. TCRdb ran MiXCR on the multiplex PCR reads and lists one entry per CDR3 protein. This table holds 450,000 to 600,000 distinct CDR3 sequences, 15% to 20% found once. Separately, the same data were catalogued under a study of T cells in Graves' hyperthyroidism and ophthalmopathy.

The material sequenced was peripheral blood mononuclear cells (PBMCs), taken at new diagnosis, from a patient treated with antithyroid drugs. The rearrangement uses TRBV20-1 and TRBJ2-7; 7 bases map to TRBD2. The TCR was taken from a man aged 40-49 years with Graves disease. The CDR3 DNA sequence: TGCAGTGCTACGGGACTACCCAATTCCGAGCAGTACTTC. It translates to CSATGLPNSEQYF.